These 23 T cell receptor beta chains came from one sample sequenced in a study of blood T cell repertoires in COVID-19. Profiling relied on immunoSEQ multiplex PCR, and the TCRdb table lists in-frame clones only, not all of them. The sample lists roughly 170,000 clones; roughly nine tenths were seen once. What was sequenced was peripheral blood. The source is a man in his 70s with active or convalescent COVID-19.

The gene calls are TRBV28 and TRBJ2-4, with D possibly TRBD1 on 6 matching bases. Germline CDR1 is MDHEN and CDR2 is SYDVKM. The CDR3 spans 14 residues. V lost 5 bases and J 3 bases, leaving 11 bases between the germline ends. CDR3 loop: CASSQDSGKNIQYF. The CDR3 DNA sequence: TGTGCCAGCAGTCAGGACAGTGGCAAAAACATTCAGTACTTC.

The chain carries TRBV5-1 and TRBJ1-1, with 7 bases lining up with TRBD1. The CDR3 runs to 17 residues. Germline-derived CDR1 and CDR2 are SGHRS and YFSETQ. J lost 4 bases, V lost 1 base, and 13 bases had no gene match. The CDR3 region has the DNA TGCGCCAGCAGCTTGAGGCCCGACAGGGACCTGGGCACTGAAGCTTTCTTT. Amino acids: CASSLRPDRDLGTEAFF.

This chain joins TRBV5-1 and TRBJ1-4; TRBD1 is a possible D gene (5 bases). Per the germline V gene, CDR1 is SGHRS and CDR2 is YFSETQ. The CDR3 sequence is 14 residues long. V lost 4 bases to trimming and J lost 0 bases, with 7 bases between them. CDR3 in amino acids: CASSPTATNEKLFF. DNA of the CDR3: TGCGCCAGCAGCCCGACAGCAACTAATGAAAAACTGTTTTTT.

The chain links TRBV7-2 to TRBJ1-4; unclear D gene. This CDR3 spans 13 amino acids. The germline V gene encodes CDR1 SGHTA and CDR2 FQGNSA. V gave up 5 bases and J gave up 5 bases, with 9 bases separating them. DNA for the CDR3: TGTGCCAGCAGCGCCACCAGGAATGAAAAACTGTTTTTT. Translating gives CASSATRNEKLFF. Full variable domain (outside the CDR3, taken from reference TRBV7-2 and TRBJ1-4): GAGVSQSPSNKVTEKGKDVELRCDPISGHTALYWYRQSLGQGLEFLIYFQGNSAPDKSGLPSDRFSAERTGGSVSTLTIQRTQQEDSAVYLCASSATRNEKLFFGSGTQLSVL.

The sample holds a few counts of this clone. The rearrangement links TRBV5-4 to TRBJ1-3; tentative D call: TRBD1 (6 bases). Germline V gene lookup returns CDR1 SGHNT and CDR2 YYREEE (reference sequence). The CDR3 has 13 amino acids. V was trimmed by 5 bases and J by 4 bases, leaving 10 bases between them. CDR3 in amino acids: CASSRGTGNTIYF. The CDR3 DNA sequence: TGTGCCAGCAGTAGAGGGACAGGAAACACCATATATTTT. The full variable domain, its missing parts supplied by reference TRBV5-4 and TRBJ1-3, is ETGVTQSPTHLIKTRGQQVTLRCSSQSGHNTVSWYQQALGQGPQFIFQYYREEENGRGNFPPRFSGLQFPNYSSELNVNALELDDSALYLCASSRGTGNTIYFGEGSWLTVV.

This clone was seen more than once but under ten times. The CDR3 spells CASSADFDGGRYYGYTF. CDR3 sequence (DNA): TGTGCCAGCAGTGCGGACTTTGATGGGGGCAGATACTATGGCTACACCTTC. J is TRBJ1-2 and V is TRBV6-4; D might be TRBD1 (6 bases). Trimming took 4 bases from V and 3 from J, leaving 21 bases between them. The CDR3 runs to 17 residues. Germline V gene lookup returns CDR1 MRHNA and CDR2 SNTAGT.

With respect to this clone: The junction does not match germline at one end; this may be a read error. V gene TRBV18 combines with J gene TRBJ1-1, with no clear D. This CDR3 contains 14 residues. Germline V CDR1 and CDR2: KGHSH, LQKENI. The DNA for the CDR3 is TGTGCCAGCTCCCCACGGGCCGAGAACACTGAAGCTTTCTTT. Its translation is CASSPRAENTEAFF.

This chain links TRBV19 with TRBJ1-5, with no clear D. This CDR3 is 15 amino acids long. Germline V gene data show CDR1 as LNHDA and CDR2 as SQIVND (reference sequence). Trimming stripped 1 base from V and 3 bases from J, with 10 bases between. The CDR3 coding sequence is TGTGCCAGTAGTATAGGGCCAGCGTACAATCAGCCCCAGCATTTT. As protein: CASSIGPAYNQPQHF. Full variable domain (missing parts from reference TRBV19 and TRBJ1-5): DGGITQSPKYLFRKEGQNVTLSCEQNLNHDAMYWYRQDPGQGLRLIYYSQIVNDFQKGDIAEGYSVSREKKESFPLTVTSAQKNPTAFYLCASSIGPAYNQPQHFGDGTRLSIL.

This clone was counted a single time. The chain recombines TRBV7-9 with TRBJ2-5; 8 bases line up with TRBD2. This CDR3 spans 16 amino acids. The germline V gene encodes CDR1 SEHNR and CDR2 FQNEAQ (reference sequence). V trimming: 5 bases; J trimming: 5 bases; junction bases outside the gene matches: 13. The CDR3 here is CASSEGLAGRGETQYF. The CDR3 nucleotides read TGTGCCAGCAGCGAAGGCCTAGCGGGCCGTGGGGAGACCCAGTACTTC.

J is TRBJ1-5 and V is TRBV7-2, with unresolved D. Germline CDR1 and CDR2: SGHTA and FQGNSA. V shed 8 bases and J shed 11 bases, with 13 bases lying between them. The CDR3 contains 11 residues. As DNA, the CDR3 is TGTGCCAGCGGCTCGGTCGGGGCCCAGCATTTT. Its protein product is CASGSVGAQHF.

The gene calls are TRBV12-5 and TRBJ2-1; 9 bases line up with TRBD2. Losses at the gene ends were 0 bases for V and 4 bases for J; bases not matched to a gene: 13. There are 19 residues in the CDR3. Germline V lookup: CDR1 LGHNT, CDR2 FRNRAP. As DNA, the CDR3 is TGTGCTAGTGGTTTGGTAGTGGCTAGCGGGGCCTCCTGGTACAATGAGCAGTTCTTC. Protein sequence: CASGLVVASGASWYNEQFF.

This clone was seen once. J is TRBJ2-4 and V is TRBV30; D might be TRBD2 (6 bases). The CDR3 is 17 residues long. The ends were cut back, 3 bases at V and 9 bases at J, with 27 bases in the middle. In germline, CDR1 is GTSNPN, CDR2 SVGIG (reference sequence). The DNA for the CDR3 is TGTGCCTGGAGCCCCTCCGGGCTCGGGGGTTTGGGGGTCATTCAGTACTTC. Translation: CAWSPSGLGGLGVIQYF.

The chain links TRBV15 to TRBJ1-1, with D hard to call. The germline gives CDR1 LNHNV, CDR2 YYDKDF (reference sequence). V was shortened by 5 bases and J by 0 bases, with 10 bases between the two germline ends. This CDR3 has 14 residues. CDR3 bases: TGTGCCACCAGCTCCGGAGGGATGAACACTGAAGCTTTCTTT. It yields the protein CATSSGGMNTEAFF.

This clone was seen only once. The chain recombines TRBV15 with TRBJ2-1; 14 nucleotides line up with TRBD2. This CDR3 is 17 amino acids long. Germline V gives CDR1 LNHNV, CDR2 YYDKDF (reference sequence). V was clipped by 5 bases and J by 6 bases; unmatched bases: 9. The CDR3 protein is CATSLSLGTSGGNEQFF. DNA for the CDR3: TGTGCCACCAGCCTCTCCCTCGGGACTAGCGGGGGCAATGAGCAGTTCTTC.

The chain employs TRBV2 and TRBJ1-1, with TRBD1 as a possible D gene (6 bases). V was clipped by 5 bases and J by 4 bases, with 11 bases between them. The germline CDR1 and CDR2 sequences are SNHLY and FYNNEI. This CDR3 is 13 amino acids long. As DNA, the CDR3 is TGTGCCAGCAGTTTGACAGGAGCCACTGAAGCTTTCTTT. Amino acids: CASSLTGATEAFF.

The DNA of the CDR3 is TGTGCCAGCAGGAGACAGGGGACCACCTACGAGCAGTACTTC. It translates to CASRRQGTTYEQYF. The V gene is TRBV25-1, the J gene TRBJ2-7; 8 bases are shared with TRBD1. The CDR3 totals 14 residues. The V segment lost 6 bases and the J segment 2 bases; nucleotides outside the gene matches: 6. The V gene's germline CDR1 is MGHDK and CDR2 SYGVNS.

V usage is TRBV6-5 and J usage is TRBJ2-7, with 9 bases aligning to TRBD1. This CDR3 has 15 amino acids. V was clipped by 3 bases and J by 6 bases; unmatched bases: 9. Germline V lookup: CDR1 MNHEY, CDR2 SVGAGI. The CDR3 here is CASSYTGTGRGEQYF. CDR3 in DNA: TGTGCCAGCAGTTATACCGGGACAGGGAGAGGCGAGCAGTACTTC.

V gene TRBV7-2 combines with J gene TRBJ2-5, with 8 bases lining up with TRBD1. Per germline, CDR1 SGHTA and CDR2 FQGNSA. V lost 5 bases, J lost 2 bases, and 7 bases stayed unmatched. The CDR3 is made up of 15 amino acids. The CDR3 sequence: CASSPRTGRQETQYF. CDR3 in DNA: TGTGCCAGCAGCCCTCGGACAGGGCGACAAGAGACCCAGTACTTC.

This chain uses TRBV4-3 with TRBJ1-2; D unresolved. The germline CDR1 and CDR2 sequences are LGHNA and YSLEER. The CDR3 is 13 residues long. Trimming shortened V by 4 bases and J by 3 bases, and 9 bases separated the two germline ends. The CDR3 nucleotides read TGCGCCAGCAGCCCCAGACAAGACTATGGCTACACCTTC. It codes for CASSPRQDYGYTF.

The chain combines TRBV7-2 with TRBJ1-3; D not certain. Trimming took off 5 bases at V and 5 bases at J, with 19 bases between the two ends. The CDR3 spans 16 residues. The germline V gene has CDR1 SGHTA and CDR2 FQGNSA. CDR3 nucleotide sequence: TGTGCCAGCAGCCCGACTATAGATGGACTGAGAAACACCATATATTTT. Amino acid sequence: CASSPTIDGLRNTIYF.

The chain links TRBV7-9 to TRBJ2-7; 7 nucleotides match TRBD1. The V gene end was trimmed by 3 bases and the J gene end by 5 bases; junction bases not matched to a gene: 10. Per germline, CDR1 SEHNR and CDR2 FQNEAQ (reference sequence). The CDR3 contains 15 residues. CDR3 protein: CASSFPSGGLDEQYF. In DNA, the CDR3 is TGTGCCAGCAGCTTTCCCTCAGGGGGATTGGACGAGCAGTACTTC.

The sample holds a few counts of this clone. The same CDR3 can be traced to other DNA sequences in this sample. The chain has TRBV18 and TRBJ1-1, with TRBD1 as a possible D gene (5 bases). There are 13 residues in the CDR3. Trimming stripped 2 bases from V and 4 bases from J, with 8 bases between. In germline, CDR1 is KGHSH, CDR2 LQKENI. CDR3 in amino acids: CASSPSQATEAFF. The CDR3 DNA sequence: TGTGCCAGCTCACCATCACAGGCCACTGAAGCTTTCTTT.

V and J are TRBV19 and TRBJ1-4; TRBD1 aligns across 9 bases. Germline V lookup: CDR1 LNHDA, CDR2 SQIVND (reference sequence). CDR3 length: 17 residues. V shed 2 bases and J 7 bases; nucleotides not matched to a gene: 11. CDR3 DNA: TGTGCCAGTAGTATATTTGGGACAGGGTCCTCGGTTGAAAAACTGTTTTTT. Its protein product is CASSIFGTGSSVEKLFF.